The present T cell receptor (beta chain) was sequenced within a study of blood T cells in healthy people across ages. Together with a sample-barcoded 5' primer, a J-beta primer mix was included in a second PCR lasting about 6 to 11 cycles. From the 5' RACE reads, TCRdb called clonotypes with MiXCR, one entry per CDR3 protein. The sample includes some 1.4 million distinct CDR3 sequences, 42% of them seen just once. Germline assignment: CDR1 SEHNR and CDR2 FQNEAQ (reference sequence). The CDR3 is made up of 15 amino acids. Notes on this clonotype: Antigen: not known.

Study-wide points: Changes in expanded clonotypes were possibly confounded, as the CMV status of donors was unknown.

Donor samples were obtained from healthy Caucasian individuals from Russia, aged 6 to 90. This chain links TRBV7-9 with TRBJ2-1; D perhaps matches TRBD1 (6 bases). The J call may be wrong; the DNA end is better matched by TRBJ2-7. The clonotype originates from a woman younger than 35 in good health. The sequenced sample consisted of blood. In DNA form, the CDR3 reads TGTGCCAGCAGCCCGGGGACACCTTCCTACAATGAGCAGTACTTC. It yields the protein CASSPGTPSYNEQYF.